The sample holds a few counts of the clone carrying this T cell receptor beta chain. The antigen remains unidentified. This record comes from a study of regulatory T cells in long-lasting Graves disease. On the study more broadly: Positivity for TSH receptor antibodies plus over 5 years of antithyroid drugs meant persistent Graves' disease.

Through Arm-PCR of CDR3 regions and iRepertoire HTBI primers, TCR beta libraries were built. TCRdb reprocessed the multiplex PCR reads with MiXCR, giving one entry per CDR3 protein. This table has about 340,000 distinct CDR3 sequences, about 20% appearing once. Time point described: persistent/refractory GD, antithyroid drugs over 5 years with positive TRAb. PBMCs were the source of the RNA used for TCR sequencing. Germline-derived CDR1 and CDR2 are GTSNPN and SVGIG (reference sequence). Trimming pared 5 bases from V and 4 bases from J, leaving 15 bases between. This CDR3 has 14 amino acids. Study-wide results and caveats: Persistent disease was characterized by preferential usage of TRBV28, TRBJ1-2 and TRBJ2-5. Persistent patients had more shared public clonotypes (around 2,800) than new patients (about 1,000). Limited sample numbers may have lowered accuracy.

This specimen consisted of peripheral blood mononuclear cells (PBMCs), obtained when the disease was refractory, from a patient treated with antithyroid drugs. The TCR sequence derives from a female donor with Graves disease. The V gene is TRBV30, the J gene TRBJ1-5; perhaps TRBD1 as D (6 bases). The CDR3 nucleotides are TGTGCCTGGCACCCAGGGGTTGGAAATCAGCCCCAGCATTTT. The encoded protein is CAWHPGVGNQPQHF. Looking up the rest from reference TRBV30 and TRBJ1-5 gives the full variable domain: SQTIHQWPATLVQPVGSPLSLECTVEGTSNPNLYWYRQAAGRGLQLLFYSVGIGQISSEVPQNLSASRPQDRQFILSSKKLLLSDSGFYLCAWHPGVGNQPQHFGDGTRLSIL.